The T cell receptor (beta chain) under discussion was sequenced for a study of memory CD4+ T cells and cytomegalovirus serostatus. The sort gate was single viable CD3+CD4+CD8-CD45RO+ cells for memory CD4+ T cells. This CDR3 comprises 13 residues. Unmatched junction bases numbered 3, after V lost 4 bases and J lost 2 bases. The germline V gene encodes CDR1 SQVTM and CDR2 ANQGSEA. Repertoires were generated with immunoSEQ multiplex PCR, while TCRdb's copy carries only in-frame clones and drops some. The table lists around 60,000 clones, under 90% of them singletons. The specimen was memory CD4+ T cells from blood. This clonotype was obtained from an adult in good health and CMV-seronegative. Some clones in this sample may be carry-over from other donors' samples. The chain recombines TRBV29-1 with TRBJ2-7, with 9 nucleotides matching TRBD1. DNA for the CDR3: TGCAGCGTTGCCACAGGGGGCCCCTACGAGCAGTACTTC. This encodes CSVATGGPYEQYF.